The 30 T cell receptor beta chains presented below share a single source sample, sequenced in a study of blood T cell repertoires in COVID-19. Data came from immunoSEQ multiplex PCR; TCRdb stores just in-frame clones and leaves some out. The sample includes about 220,000 clones, 70% to 90% of them seen just once. Sequenced input: PBMCs or T cells enriched from blood (not recorded which). Receptors were obtained from a woman aged 45-60 years with acute COVID-19.

This chain connects TRBV2 to TRBJ2-3; unclear D gene. Deletions cut 6 bases from V and 0 bases from J, with 4 bases between. The length of the CDR3 is 12 residues. Germline V gene sequence: CDR1 SNHLY, CDR2 FYNNEI. The CDR3 loop reads CASSYSTDTQYF. The CDR3 region has the DNA TGTGCCAGCAGCTACAGCACAGATACGCAGTATTTT.

The chain uses TRBV7-8 and TRBJ1-3; 7 nucleotides match TRBD1. CDR3 size: 14 residues. V lost 3 bases and J lost 8; bases outside the gene matches: 7. Germline V gene lookup returns CDR1 SGHVS and CDR2 FQNEAQ. CDR3 coding DNA: TGTGCCAGCAGCTTCCCGGGACAGAACCACACCATATATTTT. Protein product: CASSFPGQNHTIYF. Filled out from reference TRBV7-8 and TRBJ1-3, the complete variable domain reads GAGVSQSPRYKVAKRGQDVALRCDPISGHVSLFWYQQALGQGPEFLTYFQNEAQLDKSGLPSDRFFAERPEGSVSTLKIQRTQQEDSAVYLCASSFPGQNHTIYFGEGSWLTVV.

This clone was counted only a few times. The genes are TRBV3-1 (or the pseudogene TRBV3-2) and TRBJ2-2; 8 nucleotides line up with TRBD2. The CDR3 is made up of 17 amino acids. Germline V gene lookup returns CDR1 LGHDT and CDR2 YNNKEL (reference sequence). J gave up 0 bases and V 1 base, and 4 bases lay outside the gene matches. Here the CDR3 reads CASSQVGLAANTGELFF. The CDR3 coding sequence is TGTGCCAGCAGCCAAGTAGGACTAGCAGCGAACACCGGGGAGCTGTTTTTT.

V usage is TRBV2 and J usage is TRBJ1-5; D may be TRBD1 (6 bases). Germline V gives CDR1 SNHLY, CDR2 FYNNEI. The CDR3 consists of 15 residues. Trimming took 6 bases from V and 0 from J, leaving 12 bases between them. CDR3 region: CASRGGDNSNQPQHF. In nucleotides, the CDR3 is TGTGCCAGCAGGGGGGGGGACAATAGCAATCAGCCCCAGCATTTT.

J is TRBJ2-3 and V is TRBV6-6; D is unresolved. Per germline, CDR1 MNHNY and CDR2 SVGAGI (reference sequence). This CDR3 spans 14 amino acids. The V gene lost 5 bases and the J gene lost 1 base, with 10 bases spanning the gap. The CDR3 loop is CASSPRVGTDTQYF. The CDR3 nucleotides are TGTGCCAGCAGTCCCCGAGTGGGCACAGATACGCAGTATTTT.

As concerns this clone: Mismatch with germline at one junction end may stem from a read error. The chain has TRBV7-7 and TRBJ2-5, with 9 bases identical to TRBD2. CDR3 length: 15 residues. Per germline, CDR1 SSHAT and CDR2 FNYEAQ (reference sequence). CDR3 nucleotides: TGTGCTAGCAGCTTGGGGGGGACTAGCCGAGAGACCCAGTACTTC. Residues: CASSLGGTSRETQYF.

The CDR3: CASSQGYGSGANVLTF. CDR3 DNA: TGTGCCAGCAGCCAAGGATACGGCTCTGGGGCCAACGTCCTGACTTTC. The chain recombines TRBV3-1 (or the pseudogene TRBV3-2) with TRBJ2-6; D is ambiguous. Germline CDR1 reads LGHDT; CDR2 reads YNNKEL (reference sequence). The CDR3 loop spans 16 amino acids. Trimming left V 1 base short and J 0 bases short, with 7 bases between.

The CDR3 DNA sequence: TGTGCCAGCTCACCCCAGACAGGTGTCACCGAGCAGTACTTC. Encoded protein: CASSPQTGVTEQYF. The gene calls are TRBV18 and TRBJ2-7, with a weak D call TRBD1 (6 bases). Germline V gene data show CDR1 as KGHSH and CDR2 as LQKENI. The V and J ends lost 3 bases and 6 bases respectively, with 15 bases between them. The CDR3 spans 14 residues. The full variable domain, its missing parts supplied by reference TRBV18 and TRBJ2-7, is NAGVMQNPRHLVRRRGQEARLRCSPMKGHSHVYWYRQLPEEGLKFMVYLQKENIIDESGMPKERFSAEFPKEGPSILRIQQVVRGDSAAYFCASSPQTGVTEQYFGPGTRLTVT.

The V call is TRBV5-1, the J call TRBJ1-1, with D possibly matching TRBD1 (5 bases). The germline CDR1 and CDR2 sequences are SGHRS and YFSETQ. This CDR3 has 14 amino acids. V was cut by 2 bases and J by 5 bases, with 13 bases left in between. CDR3 coding DNA: TGCGCCAGCAGCTTCCAGGGTCGATATACTGAAGCTTTCTTT. It codes for CASSFQGRYTEAFF.

This chain connects TRBV7-6 to TRBJ2-7; tentative D call: TRBD1 (6 bases). This CDR3 contains 15 residues. Germline lookup yields CDR1 SGHVS and CDR2 FNYEAQ. V lost 0 bases, J lost 1 base, and 10 bases lay in between. The CDR3 is CASSLATGGSYEQYF. The CDR3 DNA is TGTGCCAGCAGCTTAGCGACAGGAGGATCCTACGAGCAGTACTTC. The full variable domain, with the rest looked up from reference TRBV7-6 and TRBJ2-7, is GAGVSQSPRYKVTKRGQDVALRCDPISGHVSLYWYRQALGQGPEFLTYFNYEAQQDKSGLPNDRFSAERPEGSISTLTIQRTEQRDSAMYRCASSLATGGSYEQYFGPGTRLTVT.

This clone was seen just once. This chain joins TRBV4-1 and TRBJ1-2; D remains unclear. Trimming removed 0 bases at V and 8 bases at J, with 16 bases between. CDR3 length equals 15 residues. Germline V gene lookup returns CDR1 MGHRA and CDR2 YSYEKL. CDR3 in DNA: TGCGCCAGCAGCCAAGATCACGGGGATCGGAGGGGCTACACCTTC. Its translation is CASSQDHGDRRGYTF.

This rearrangement joins TRBV28 to TRBJ1-2, with TRBD1 matching over 7 bases. The germline V gene encodes CDR1 MDHEN and CDR2 SYDVKM. The CDR3 is 13 residues long. The J segment lost 5 bases and the V segment lost 7 bases, leaving 7 bases of the junction unmatched. The CDR3 DNA is TGTGCCAGCACTCCAGGACAGGTATATGGCTACACCTTC. It encodes CASTPGQVYGYTF.

This clone has a handful of counts. The V call is TRBV29-1, the J call TRBJ1-2; 9 nucleotides agree with TRBD1. V lost 2 bases, J lost 2 bases, and 6 bases stayed unmatched. Germline CDR1 reads SQVTM; CDR2 reads ANQGSEA. The CDR3 consists of 15 residues. The CDR3 sequence is CSVEHPGTGNYGYTF. The CDR3 DNA reads as TGCAGCGTTGAACACCCCGGGACAGGGAACTATGGCTACACCTTC. Combining the CDR3 with reference TRBV29-1 and TRBJ1-2 gives the whole variable domain SAVISQKPSRDICQRGTSLTIQCQVDSQVTMMFWYRQQPGQSLTLIATANQGSEATYESGFVIDKFPISRPNLTFSTLTVSNMSPEDSSIYLCSVEHPGTGNYGYTFGSGTRLTVV.

V usage is TRBV7-6 and J usage is TRBJ2-1; 8 bases map to TRBD2. J was trimmed by 5 bases and V by 6 bases; bases with no gene match: 12. The germline V gene has CDR1 SGHVS and CDR2 FNYEAQ. The CDR3 loop spans 16 amino acids. As DNA, the CDR3 is TGTGCCAGCAGTCCTCCGGGACTAGGTCCGGACAATGAGCAGTTCTTC. Protein: CASSPPGLGPDNEQFF.

This clone was seen just once. The gene calls are TRBV7-3 and TRBJ1-1, with D possibly TRBD1 on 5 matching bases. V was clipped by 4 bases and J by 8 bases, with 11 bases between them. The CDR3 is 12 residues long. Germline assignment: CDR1 SGHTA and CDR2 FQGTGA. CDR3 sequence: CASSSLPGEAFF. Written as DNA, the CDR3 is TGTGCCAGCAGCTCCCTCCCAGGGGAAGCTTTCTTT.

The rearrangement joins TRBV2 to TRBJ2-1, with 8 bases that match TRBD2. The CDR3 runs 16 residues. With 8 bases clipped from V and 3 bases from J, the junction kept 12 bases outside the gene matches. CDR1 SNHLY and CDR2 FYNNEI come from the germline V gene. CDR3 region: CASPSSREEGYNEQFF. CDR3 DNA: TGTGCCAGCCCGAGTTCGCGGGAGGAGGGCTACAATGAGCAGTTCTTC.

The genes are TRBV14 and TRBJ1-1; 7 positions match TRBD1. Losses at the gene ends were 4 bases for V and 10 bases for J; bases not matched to a gene: 9. The germline V gene encodes CDR1 SGHDN and CDR2 FVKESK. The CDR3 loop spans 13 amino acids. CDR3 coding DNA: TGTGCCAGCAGCCGGACCAGGGGGTCGGGAGCTTTCTTT. The encoded protein is CASSRTRGSGAFF.

J is TRBJ2-7 and V is TRBV13, with D unresolved. Germline lookup yields CDR1 PRHDT and CDR2 FYEKMQ (reference sequence). V dropped 3 bases and J dropped 0 bases, with 6 bases sitting between them. The length of the CDR3 is 13 residues. CDR3 loop: CASSLFRSYEQYF. The CDR3 nucleotides read TGTGCCAGCAGCTTGTTCCGCTCCTACGAGCAGTACTTC. Looking up the rest from reference TRBV13 and TRBJ2-7 gives the full variable domain: AAGVIQSPRHLIKEKRETATLKCYPIPRHDTVYWYQQGPGQDPQFLISFYEKMQSDKGSIPDRFSAQQFSDYHSELNMSSLELGDSALYFCASSLFRSYEQYFGPGTRLTVT.

This chain connects TRBV12-2 to TRBJ1-1; the tabulated D call, TRBD1, remains unverified against the DNA. TRBV12-2 is a pseudogene. The CDR3 runs 17 residues. The CDR3 here is CASRWRNYRALNTEAFF. Written as DNA, the CDR3 is TGTGCAAGTCGCTGGCGCAACTACAGGGCCTTGAACACTGAAGCTTTCTTT.

The chain couples TRBV3-1 (or the pseudogene TRBV3-2) to TRBJ2-3; 10 bases fit TRBD2. Trimming removed 1 base from V and 0 bases from J; junction bases left unmatched: 4. CDR3 length: 17 amino acids. Germline assignment: CDR1 LGHDT and CDR2 YNNKEL (reference sequence). The CDR3 nucleotides are TGTGCCAGCAGCCAAGGGCTAGCGGGGGCTAGCACAGATACGCAGTATTTT. This codes for CASSQGLAGASTDTQYF.

The J gene is TRBJ2-2, the V gene TRBV12-5, with unresolved D. Between the trimmed V and J ends, which lost 3 bases and 6 bases, there was a span of 8 bases. The CDR3 extends over 13 amino acids. Germline V gene sequence: CDR1 LGHNT, CDR2 FRNRAP. The CDR3 bases are TGTGCTAGTGGTTTTGAGCTGCCCGGGGAGCTGTTTTTT. This sequence encodes CASGFELPGELFF.

The J gene is TRBJ1-2, the V gene TRBV5-1; weak D call: TRBD1 (5 bases). The ends were cut back, 4 bases at V and 8 bases at J, with 15 bases in the middle. This CDR3 region has 13 residues. CDR1 is SGHRS and CDR2 is YFSETQ in the germline V gene. The CDR3 DNA reads as TGCGCCAGCAGCAGGAGTCAGGGTCACGGCTACACCTTC. This encodes CASSRSQGHGYTF.

V and J are TRBV18 and TRBJ2-2; 11 bases are a match to TRBD2. The CDR3 loop spans 14 amino acids. V was clipped by 5 bases and J by 7 bases; unmatched bases: 3. Germline V gene sequence: CDR1 KGHSH, CDR2 LQKENI. CDR3 in amino acids: CASSSGLADGELFF. CDR3 in DNA: TGTGCCAGCTCATCGGGACTAGCGGACGGGGAGCTGTTTTTT.

The chain combines TRBV30 with TRBJ1-5; D is unclear. CDR1 GTSNPN and CDR2 SVGIG come from the germline V gene (reference sequence). V shed 0 bases and J shed 1 base, with 7 bases lying between them. This CDR3 has 14 amino acids. The CDR3 region has the DNA TGTGCCTGGAGTGTGTCGGGGAGCAATCAGCCCCAGCATTTT. Amino acids: CAWSVSGSNQPQHF.

This chain links TRBV27 with TRBJ1-6; perhaps TRBD1 as D (6 bases). There are 13 residues in the CDR3. CDR1 is MNHEY, CDR2 SMNVEV, per germline (reference sequence). The V end was cut by 6 bases, the J end by 7 bases, with 10 bases between. In nucleotides, the CDR3 is TGTGCCAGCAGATGGACAGTAAATTCACCCCTCCACTTT. It yields the protein CASRWTVNSPLHF.

V and J are TRBV25-1 and TRBJ1-6, with D possibly being TRBD1 (5 bases). The CDR3 length is 15 residues. V was clipped by 1 base and J by 5 bases, with 9 bases between them. CDR1 and CDR2 (germline): MGHDK, SYGVNS. The CDR3 is CASSEFAGNNSPLHF. The CDR3 DNA reads TGTGCCAGCAGTGAATTCGCAGGGAATAATTCACCCCTCCACTTT.

The gene calls are TRBV10-3 and TRBJ2-1, with 10 bases aligning to TRBD2. The trim removed 7 bases at V and 4 bases at J, leaving 7 bases unmatched. CDR3 length: 15 amino acids. Germline CDR1 ENHRY, CDR2 SYGVKD. Here the CDR3 DNA reads TGTGCCATCACCGAATATAGCGGGGGGTACAATGAGCAGTTCTTC. Amino acids: CAITEYSGGYNEQFF.

The V call is TRBV28, the J call TRBJ1-2, with a weak D call TRBD1 (5 bases). The CDR3 runs to 11 residues. In germline, CDR1 is MDHEN, CDR2 SYDVKM. Trimming took 7 bases from V and 5 from J, leaving 8 bases between them. The CDR3 is CASIAGYGYTF. CDR3 DNA sequence: TGTGCCAGCATCGCAGGGTATGGCTACACCTTC.

V usage is TRBV14 and J usage is TRBJ2-7, with 8 bases lining up with TRBD2. Germline CDR1 is SGHDN and CDR2 is FVKESK. The CDR3 is 14 amino acids. V lost 4 bases and J lost 3; bases outside the gene matches: 5. In DNA, the CDR3 is TGTGCCAGCAGCCCGGTCGGGACTAGCTACGAGCAGTACTTC. This sequence encodes CASSPVGTSYEQYF. Combining the CDR3 with reference TRBV14 and TRBJ2-7 gives the whole variable domain EAGVTQFPSHSVIEKGQTVTLRCDPISGHDNLYWYRRVMGKEIKFLLHFVKESKQDESGMPNNRFLAERTGGTYSTLKVQPAELEDSGVYFCASSPVGTSYEQYFGPGTRLTVT.

The rearrangement links TRBV5-1 to TRBJ2-4, with D possibly matching TRBD1 (5 bases). Looked up from germline, CDR1 is SGHRS and CDR2 is YFSETQ. The V gene lost 0 bases and the J gene lost 6 bases, with 13 bases spanning the gap. The CDR3 sequence is 15 residues long. CDR3 protein: CASSLDSTDGNIQYF. The CDR3 DNA is TGCGCCAGCAGCTTGGATTCGACAGACGGAAACATTCAGTACTTC. The full variable domain, rest sourced from reference TRBV5-1 and TRBJ2-4, is KAGVTQTPRYLIKTRGQQVTLSCSPISGHRSVSWYQQTPGQGLQFLFEYFSETQRNKGNFPGRFSGRQFSNSRSEMNVSTLELGDSALYLCASSLDSTDGNIQYFGAGTRLSVL.